A selection of T cell receptor beta chains follows, all from one sample in a study of T cells in localized non-small cell lung cancer. The method was immunoSEQ multiplex PCR; TCRdb's version includes in-frame clones alone and lacks a portion of them. The sample has 25,000 or so clones, approximately 88% seen once. Sequencing used peripheral blood, obtained before any cancer treatment. Source of these receptors: a male donor aged 60 or older with stage I lung adenocarcinoma. The CDR3 runs from the conserved cysteine through the conserved F or W. D genes are given only for firm matches. For some rows the clone size is stated as once, few or many, or as a class when expanded; others skip it.

>.|.|TRBV7-2|TRBJ2-4
CASSPHRRLAKNIQYF
TGTGCCAGCAGCCCCCATCGGCGTTTAGCCAAAAACATTCAGTACTTC
>.|.|TRBV5-4|TRBJ2-3
CASSRESGLTDTQYF
TGTGCCAGCAGCAGGGAATCGGGCCTCACAGATACGCAGTATTTT
>.|.|TRBV11-2|TRBJ1-3
CASSPFSPGGNTIYF
TGTGCCAGCAGTCCCTTTTCTCCAGGAGGAAACACCATATATTTT
>.|.|TRBV18|TRBJ2-7
CASSPPGSQKYF
TGTGCCAGCTCACCACCAGGATCTCAGAAGTACTTC
>.|.|TRBV27|TRBJ2-6
CASSLSGANVLTF
TGTGCCAGCAGTTTATCTGGGGCCAACGTCCTGACTTTC
>few|.|TRBV5-5|TRBJ1-5
CASSFFRDQPQHF
TGTGCCAGCAGCTTTTTCCGGGATCAGCCCCAGCATTTT
>.|.|TRBV10-2|TRBJ2-1
CASREGLPLFHEQFF
TGCGCCAGCAGGGAAGGACTCCCCCTCTTCCATGAGCAGTTCTTC
>.|.|TRBV25-1|TRBJ1-2
CASSESGANGYTF
TGTGCCAGCAGTGAATCAGGCGCGAATGGCTACACCTTC
>medium-sized|.|TRBV7-9|TRBJ1-5
CASSSTGPGNQPQHF
TGTGCCAGCAGTTCAACAGGTCCGGGGAATCAGCCCCAGCATTTT
>.|.|TRBV27|TRBJ1-1
CASSSRGENTEAFF
TGTGCCAGCTCCTCTAGGGGCGAGAACACTGAAGCTTTCTTT